These T cell receptor beta chains were read from a single sample in a study of blood T cell repertoires in COVID-19. The assay was immunoSEQ multiplex PCR, and TCRdb's table has in-frame clones only and misses some. The sample yields 70,000 to 90,000 clones, about 89% seen once. Material: PBMCs or T cells enriched from blood (not recorded which). All receptors derive from a woman aged 45-60 years with acute COVID-19. CDR3s leave out the opening cysteine and the closing phenylalanine or tryptophan.

TRBV12-3/TRBV12-4,ASSPPVSVKLF
TRBV5-1,ASSLDPTGVGSPLH
TRBV30,AWNVGWGRGSGTEAF
TRBV6-5,ASETGIGTEAF
TRBV7-9,ASSLSATRSGNTIY
TRBV21-1,ASSISPAYMNTEAF
TRBV6-5,ASSPDRAGTEAF
TRBV5-1,ASSFVRDSYNEQF
TRBV9,ASSVSPGQGVQDTQY
TRBV7-7,ASSRGLAGDQETQY
TRBV13,ASSLDSAREQY
TRBV5-1,ASSLQESFNSPLH
TRBV6-6,ASRESGTENYGYT
TRBV23-1,ASSQREKNGHEQY
TRBV29-1,SVGTPNTGELF
TRBV11-2,ASSLSRAGGRADEQF
TRBV3-1/TRBV3-2,ASSPSFDTQY
TRBV6-5,ASSPTSGSDEQF
TRBV19,ATRKEQGRQPQH
TRBV24-1,ATSDQYQETQY
TRBV6-4,ASSERGGGPNDEQF
TRBV11-3,ASSSTGTGGLETQY
TRBV2,ASMPGQGSQPQH
TRBV6-1,ASSEGGPVYGYT
TRBV2,ASSEGAGANVLT
TRBV24-1,ATRGTGTNYGYT
TRBV6-5,ASRVQGNTEAF
TRBV5-1,ASSLRLAGGAGETGELF
TRBV4-2,ASSQEGGRAPNEQY
TRBV24-1,ATSDYGAGGPVGNTDTQY
TRBV4-1,ASSQERERMNTEAF
TRBV28,ASSSTGGIQY
TRBV6-5,ASSSQGPGGYT
TRBV29-1,SADRGLSNEQF
TRBV27,ASSFAGRPLTNTEAF
TRBV9,ASSPVSGTDTQY
TRBV18,ASSPPGLAGDEQF
TRBV10-3,ATRTSGSTDTQY
TRBV5-4,ASSPISLTSGRRDTQY
TRBV5-1,ASSFGEYYEQY
TRBV6-4,ASSRSSGRAYEQY
TRBV3-1/TRBV3-2,ASSLRLGPQGGTEAF
TRBV9,ASSAREVSYEQY
TRBV25-1,ATTGGLAKNIQY
TRBV11-2,ASSLERGAGELF
TRBV6-5,ASRSAGDTQY
TRBV30,AWGRGGLGNQPQH
TRBV9,ASSVAGTGNTIY
TRBV10-3,ATTQGTYGYT
TRBV25-1,ASSEAGGTTGELF